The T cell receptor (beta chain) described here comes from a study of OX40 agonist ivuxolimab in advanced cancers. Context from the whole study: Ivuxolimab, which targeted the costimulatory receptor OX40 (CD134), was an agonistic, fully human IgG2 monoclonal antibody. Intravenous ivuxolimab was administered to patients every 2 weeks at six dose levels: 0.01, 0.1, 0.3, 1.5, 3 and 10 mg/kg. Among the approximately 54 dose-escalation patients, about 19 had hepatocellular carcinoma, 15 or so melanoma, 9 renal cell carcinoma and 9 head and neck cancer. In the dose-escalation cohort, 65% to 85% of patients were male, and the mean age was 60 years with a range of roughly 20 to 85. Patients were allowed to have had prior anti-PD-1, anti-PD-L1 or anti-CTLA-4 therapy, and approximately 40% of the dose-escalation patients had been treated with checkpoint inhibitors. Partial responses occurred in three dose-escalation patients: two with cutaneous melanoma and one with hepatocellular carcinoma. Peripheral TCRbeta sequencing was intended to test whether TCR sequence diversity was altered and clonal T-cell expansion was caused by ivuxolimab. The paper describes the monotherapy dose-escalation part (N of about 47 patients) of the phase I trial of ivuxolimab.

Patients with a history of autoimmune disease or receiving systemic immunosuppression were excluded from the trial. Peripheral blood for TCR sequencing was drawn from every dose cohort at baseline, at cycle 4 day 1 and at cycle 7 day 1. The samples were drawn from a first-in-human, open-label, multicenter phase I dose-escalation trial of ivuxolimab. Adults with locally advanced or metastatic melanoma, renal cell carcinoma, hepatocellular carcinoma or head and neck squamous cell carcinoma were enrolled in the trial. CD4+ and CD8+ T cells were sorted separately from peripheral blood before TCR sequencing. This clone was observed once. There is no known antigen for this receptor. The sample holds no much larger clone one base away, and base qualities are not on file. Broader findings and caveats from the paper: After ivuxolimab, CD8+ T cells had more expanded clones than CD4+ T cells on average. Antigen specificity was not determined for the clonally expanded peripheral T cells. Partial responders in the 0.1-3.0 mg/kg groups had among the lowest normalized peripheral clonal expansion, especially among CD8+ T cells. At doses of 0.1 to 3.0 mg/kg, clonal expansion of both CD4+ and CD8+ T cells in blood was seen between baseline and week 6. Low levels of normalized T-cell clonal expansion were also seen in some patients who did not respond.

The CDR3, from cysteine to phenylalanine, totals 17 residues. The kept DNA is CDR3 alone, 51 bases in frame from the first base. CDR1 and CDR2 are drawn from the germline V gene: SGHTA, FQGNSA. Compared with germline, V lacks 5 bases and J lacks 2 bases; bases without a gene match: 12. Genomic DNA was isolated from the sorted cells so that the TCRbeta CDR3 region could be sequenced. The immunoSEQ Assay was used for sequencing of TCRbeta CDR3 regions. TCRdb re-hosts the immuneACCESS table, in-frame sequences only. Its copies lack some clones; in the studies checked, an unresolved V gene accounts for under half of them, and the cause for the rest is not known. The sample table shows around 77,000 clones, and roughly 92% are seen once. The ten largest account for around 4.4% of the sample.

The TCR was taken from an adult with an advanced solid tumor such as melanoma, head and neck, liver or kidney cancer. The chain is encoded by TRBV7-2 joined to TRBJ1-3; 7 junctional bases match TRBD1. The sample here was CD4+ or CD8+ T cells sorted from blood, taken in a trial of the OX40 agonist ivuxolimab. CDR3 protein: CASSRRQGLVAGNTIYF. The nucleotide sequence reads TGTGCCAGCAGCCGCCGACAGGGACTAGTTGCTGGAAACACCATATATTTT.